The clone carrying this T cell receptor beta chain was seen only once. Its antigen is unknown. Only in-frame clones appear in the TCRdb table, and some are missing; sequencing was by immunoSEQ multiplex PCR. The data contain over 150,000 clones, 85% to 95% of them seen just once; the ten biggest clones take up around 0.28%. Blood got drawn at baseline, again on cycle 4 day 1, and then on cycle 7 day 1. CDR3 length: 15 residues. The germline gives CDR1 MNHEY, CDR2 SMNVEV (reference sequence). With 8 bases removed from V and 0 bases from J, the gap between germline ends came to 14 bases. This sample is part of a study of OX40 agonist ivuxolimab in advanced cancers. Overall study context: The group had a mean age of about 64 years, ranged from 23 to 79, and was 80% to 85% male. Overall study results and limits: Dose levels from 0.1 to 3.0 mg/kg saw CD4+ and CD8+ blood T cells expand clonally by week 6. In the 0.1-3.0 mg/kg groups, partial responders showed among the lowest expansion.

The starting material was CD4+ or CD8+ T cells sorted from blood, obtained in a trial of the OX40 agonist ivuxolimab. The sequence was collected from an adult with an advanced solid tumor such as melanoma, head and neck, liver or kidney cancer. V gene TRBV27 combines with J gene TRBJ1-5; no definite D call. In DNA, the CDR3 is TGTGCCAGCGGGAGTACAGCGTATAGCAATCAGCCCCAGCATTTT. As protein: CASGSTAYSNQPQHF.